The 17 T cell receptor beta chains presented below share a single source sample, sequenced in a study of T cells in localized non-small cell lung cancer. Sequencing used immunoSEQ multiplex PCR; TCRdb keeps in-frame clones, though not all of them. The sample yields about 2,500 clones, around 25% seen once. The sample was normal lung tissue next to the tumor, taken before any cancer treatment. The source is a man between 35 and 75 years old with stage II squamous cell lung carcinoma.

This clone was picked up a small number of times. V and J are TRBV11-3 and TRBJ1-1, with D unclear. V lost 3 bases to trimming and J lost 4 bases, with 12 bases between them. CDR3 length equals 14 residues. The germline CDR1 and CDR2 sequences are SGHNT and YENEEA. The CDR3 region has the DNA TGTGCCAGCAGCTTCGCCAAAACCACCACTGAAGCTTTCTTT. Protein sequence: CASSFAKTTTEAFF.

This clone is labeled medium-sized. V and J are TRBV6-8 and TRBJ1-2, with no clear D. CDR1 is MNHGY, CDR2 SAAAGT, per germline. Trimming pared 6 bases from V and 4 bases from J, leaving 12 bases between. This CDR3 is 13 amino acids long. The CDR3 coding sequence is TGTGCCAGCAGCCCCGGGAGGGTCTATGGCTACACCTTC. This gives the protein CASSPGRVYGYTF.

This clone came up a few times. The read ends 1 residue shy of where the CDR3 ends; the end is completed using the germline J gene. V gene TRBV6-1 combines with J gene TRBJ1-5; 7 bases match TRBD1. The germline V gene has CDR1 MNHNS and CDR2 SASEGT. With V trimmed by 0 bases and J by 6 bases, 5 bases remained unmatched. The CDR3 sequence is 15 residues long. CDR3 sequence reads: CASSEASGGGQPQHF. Partial CDR3 DNA: TGTGCCAGCAGTGAAGCGTCAGGGGGGGGTCAGCCCCAGCAT.

This clone came up a few times. The rearrangement joins TRBV5-1 to TRBJ1-4; 10 nucleotides line up with TRBD1. The V and J ends lost 5 bases and 6 bases, in that order; junction bases with no gene match: 4. The length of the CDR3 is 14 residues. Germline CDR1 and CDR2: SGHRS and YFSETQ. Here the CDR3 DNA reads TGCGCCAGCAGTCCAGGACAGGGGGATGAAAAACTGTTTTTT. This translates into CASSPGQGDEKLFF. Based on the CDR3 plus reference TRBV5-1 and TRBJ1-4, the full variable domain is KAGVTQTPRYLIKTRGQQVTLSCSPISGHRSVSWYQQTPGQGLQFLFEYFSETQRNKGNFPGRFSGRQFSNSRSEMNVSTLELGDSALYLCASSPGQGDEKLFFGSGTQLSVL.

The rearrangement uses TRBV30 and TRBJ1-2, with 8 bases lining up with TRBD1. J gave up 2 bases and V 3 bases, and 5 bases lay outside the gene matches. The CDR3 is 14 amino acids. Germline values: CDR1 GTSNPN, CDR2 SVGIG (reference sequence). The CDR3 loop is CAWSRDRLNYGYTF. The CDR3 nucleotides read TGTGCCTGGAGCCGGGACAGGCTAAACTATGGCTACACCTTC.

This clone was counted only a few times. The chain couples TRBV28 to TRBJ1-5; 7 nucleotides agree with TRBD1. CDR1 and CDR2 from the germline V gene are MDHEN and SYDVKM. The CDR3 length is 13 residues. V lost 11 bases to trimming and J lost 0 bases; unmatched junction nucleotides: 4. The CDR3: CAGGTDSNQPQHF. CDR3 bases: TGTGCCGGTGGGACAGATAGCAATCAGCCCCAGCATTTT.

Comment on this clone: At one of its ends the junction is not consistent with the germline gene, which may arise from a read error. The chain recombines TRBV7-2 with TRBJ1-1, with D uncertain. CDR1 is SGHTA, CDR2 FQGNSA, per germline. There are 13 residues in the CDR3. The CDR3 DNA is TGTGCCAGCAGCTTTTTGGGTAACAATGAAGCTTTCTTT. Amino acid sequence: CASSFLGNNEAFF.

At least ten counts were recorded for this clone. The chain couples TRBV7-1 to TRBJ2-2; TRBD1 matches 8 bases. TRBV7-1 is designated an ORF whose function remains uncertain. This CDR3 contains 13 residues. After removal of 6 bases from V and 4 bases from J, the junction contained 1 base not matched to a gene. CDR3 nucleotide sequence: TGTGCCAGCAGTGGACAGGGCACCGGGGAGCTGTTTTTT. It translates to CASSGQGTGELFF.

This sequence joins TRBV19 and TRBJ1-4, with 8 bases aligning to TRBD1. This CDR3 spans 13 amino acids. Germline CDR1 reads LNHDA; CDR2 reads SQIVND (reference sequence). The V and J ends lost 7 bases and 10 bases, in that order; junction bases with no gene match: 8. CDR3 coding DNA: TGTGCCAGTATGCAGGGGGCACGTGGAAAACTGTTTTTT. It codes for CASMQGARGKLFF.

V and J are TRBV10-3 and TRBJ2-1; D is perhaps TRBD2 (5 bases). Trimming took off 10 bases at V and 9 bases at J, with 19 bases between the two ends. Per germline, CDR1 ENHRY and CDR2 SYGVKD. The CDR3 consists of 13 residues. CDR3 sequence reads: CATRLRPGIEQFF. The CDR3 DNA sequence: TGTGCCACCAGACTGAGACCGGGGATTGAGCAGTTCTTC.

The chain uses TRBV9 and TRBJ1-4, with 10 bases lining up with TRBD1. The CDR3 has 15 residues. The V and J ends lost 5 bases and 4 bases, in that order; junction bases with no gene match: 5. Germline V gene sequence: CDR1 SGDLS, CDR2 YYNGEE. The CDR3 nucleotides are TGTGCCAGCAGTCGGCGGACAGGGGGTAATGAAAAACTGTTTTTT. Residues: CASSRRTGGNEKLFF.

The table lists this clone with a few counts. V and J are TRBV9 and TRBJ2-1, with 12 bases identical to TRBD2. Germline CDR1 is SGDLS and CDR2 is YYNGEE. This CDR3 has 16 amino acids. Unmatched junction bases numbered 7, after V lost 4 bases and J lost 5 bases. In nucleotides, the CDR3 is TGTGCCAGCAGCTCGAGGACTAGCGGGATTCACAATGAGCAGTTCTTC. Translating gives CASSSRTSGIHNEQFF.

Within the sample, this clone is medium-sized. The chain is built from TRBV6-8 and TRBJ1-2; TRBD1 might be the D (6 bases). The V end was cut by 0 bases, the J end by 6 bases, with 14 bases between. This CDR3 is 15 amino acids long. Germline V gives CDR1 MNHGY, CDR2 SAAAGT. CDR3 region: CASSYSITGGDGYTF. CDR3 DNA sequence: TGTGCCAGCAGTTACTCGATCACTGGGGGCGATGGCTACACCTTC.

This clone was counted only a few times. The V call is TRBV28, the J call TRBJ1-1; 10 nucleotides align to TRBD1. The CDR3 runs 16 residues. Germline lookup yields CDR1 MDHEN and CDR2 SYDVKM. V shed 3 bases and J 4 bases; nucleotides not matched to a gene: 8. CDR3 residues: CASSFPGTGARTEAFF. The DNA for the CDR3 is TGTGCCAGCAGTTTCCCCGGGACAGGGGCTCGCACTGAAGCTTTCTTT.

This clone was seen a handful of times. The CDR3 bases are TGTGCCAGCAGCTCCGGACAGGGAGCCTACGAGCAGTACTTC. This gives the protein CASSSGQGAYEQYF. The gene calls are TRBV11-3 and TRBJ2-7; 8 bases map to TRBD1. The CDR3 consists of 14 residues. Germline loops: CDR1 SGHNT, CDR2 YENEEA. V was clipped by 4 bases and J by 2 bases; unmatched bases: 4.

A few counts support this clone. The chain joins TRBV11-3 to TRBJ2-3; tentative D call: TRBD2 (6 bases). Germline V gene data show CDR1 as SGHNT and CDR2 as YENEEA. The CDR3 runs 16 residues. V was shortened by 5 bases and J by 2 bases, with 17 bases between the two germline ends. CDR3 sequence reads: CASSLVASVFTDTQYF. The CDR3 DNA sequence: TGTGCCAGCAGCCTCGTGGCTAGCGTATTCACAGATACGCAGTATTTT.

The chain couples TRBV6-8 to TRBJ1-1; D is ambiguous. The germline V gene has CDR1 MNHGY and CDR2 SAAAGT. With 10 bases removed from V and 4 bases from J, the gap between germline ends came to 13 bases. This CDR3 spans 12 amino acids. CDR3 nucleotides: TGTGCCACCGCGGACCGTCGCACTGAAGCTTTCTTT. As protein: CATADRRTEAFF.